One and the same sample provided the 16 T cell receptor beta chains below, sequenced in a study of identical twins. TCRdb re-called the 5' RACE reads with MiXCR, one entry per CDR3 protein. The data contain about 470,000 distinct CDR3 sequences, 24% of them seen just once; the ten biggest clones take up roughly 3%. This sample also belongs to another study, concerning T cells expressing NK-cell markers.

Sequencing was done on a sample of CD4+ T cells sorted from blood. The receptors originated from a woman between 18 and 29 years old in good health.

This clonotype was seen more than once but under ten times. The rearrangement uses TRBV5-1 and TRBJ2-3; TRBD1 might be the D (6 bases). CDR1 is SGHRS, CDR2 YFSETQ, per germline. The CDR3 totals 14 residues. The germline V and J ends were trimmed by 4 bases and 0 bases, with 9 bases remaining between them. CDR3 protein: CASSTGQSTDTQYF. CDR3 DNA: TGCGCCAGCAGCACCGGACAGAGCACAGATACGCAGTATTTT.

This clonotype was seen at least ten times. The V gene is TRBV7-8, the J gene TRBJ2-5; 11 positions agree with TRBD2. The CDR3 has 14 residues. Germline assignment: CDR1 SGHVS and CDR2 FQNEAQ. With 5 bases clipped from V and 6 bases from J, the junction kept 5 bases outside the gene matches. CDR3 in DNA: TGTGCCAGCAGCCGCACTAGCGGGAGTAAGACCCAGTACTTC. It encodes CASSRTSGSKTQYF.

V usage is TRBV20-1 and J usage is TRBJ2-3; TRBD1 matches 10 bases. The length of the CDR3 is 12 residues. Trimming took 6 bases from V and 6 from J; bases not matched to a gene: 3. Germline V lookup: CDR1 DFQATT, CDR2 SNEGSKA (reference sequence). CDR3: CSATGGRDTQYF. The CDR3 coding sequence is TGCAGTGCGACAGGGGGCAGGGATACGCAGTATTTT.

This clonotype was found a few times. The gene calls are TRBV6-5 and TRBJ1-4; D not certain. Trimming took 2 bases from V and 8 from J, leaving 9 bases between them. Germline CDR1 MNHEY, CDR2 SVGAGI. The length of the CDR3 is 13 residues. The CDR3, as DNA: TGTGCCAGCAGTTACAGCCCGAACGAAAAACTGTTTTTT. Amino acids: CASSYSPNEKLFF.

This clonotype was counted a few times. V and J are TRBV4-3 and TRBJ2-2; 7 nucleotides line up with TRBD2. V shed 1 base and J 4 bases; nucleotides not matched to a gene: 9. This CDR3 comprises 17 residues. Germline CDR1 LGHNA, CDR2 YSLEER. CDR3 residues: CASSQVPEGGSTGELFF. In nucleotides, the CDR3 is TGCGCCAGCAGCCAAGTGCCAGAGGGAGGGAGCACCGGGGAGCTGTTTTTT.

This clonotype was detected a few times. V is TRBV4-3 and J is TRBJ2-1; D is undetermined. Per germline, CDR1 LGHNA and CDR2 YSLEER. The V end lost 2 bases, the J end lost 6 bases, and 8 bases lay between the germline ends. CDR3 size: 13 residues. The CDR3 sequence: CASSQHGRNEQFF. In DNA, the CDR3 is TGCGCCAGCAGCCAACACGGCCGCAATGAGCAGTTCTTC.

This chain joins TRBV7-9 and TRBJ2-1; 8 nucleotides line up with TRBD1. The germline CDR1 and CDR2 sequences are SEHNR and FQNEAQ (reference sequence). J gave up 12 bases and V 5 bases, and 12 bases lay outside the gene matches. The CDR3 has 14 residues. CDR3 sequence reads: CASSPFPPDRGQFF. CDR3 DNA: TGTGCCAGCAGCCCCTTCCCCCCTGACAGGGGGCAGTTCTTC.

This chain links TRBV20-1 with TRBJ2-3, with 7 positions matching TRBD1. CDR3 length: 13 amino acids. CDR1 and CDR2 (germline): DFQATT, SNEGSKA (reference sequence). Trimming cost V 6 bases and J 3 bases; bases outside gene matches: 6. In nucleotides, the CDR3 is TGCAGTGCCAATAGACAGGGAACAGATACGCAGTATTTT. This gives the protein CSANRQGTDTQYF.

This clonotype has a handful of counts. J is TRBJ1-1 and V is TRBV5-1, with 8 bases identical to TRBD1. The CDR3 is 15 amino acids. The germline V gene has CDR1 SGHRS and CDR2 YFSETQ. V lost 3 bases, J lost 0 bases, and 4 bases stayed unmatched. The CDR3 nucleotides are TGCGCCAGCAGCTGGGAGACAGGGGTGAACACTGAAGCTTTCTTT. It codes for CASSWETGVNTEAFF.

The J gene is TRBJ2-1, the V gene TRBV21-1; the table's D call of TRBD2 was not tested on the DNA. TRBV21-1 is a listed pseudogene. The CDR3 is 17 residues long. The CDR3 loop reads CASSPPCGTWTYNEQFF. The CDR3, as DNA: TGTGCCAGCAGCCCTCCCTGCGGGACTTGGACCTACAATGAGCAGTTCTTC.

The CDR3 region has the DNA TGCAGTGCTATACGGCGGGAGGGCAGGGGCAATGAGCAGTTCTTC. Its protein product is CSAIRREGRGNEQFF. The V and J genes are TRBV20-1 and TRBJ2-1; 9 bases line up with TRBD2. Germline trimming cut 4 bases from V and 6 bases from J; bases unmatched to any gene: 10. The germline gives CDR1 DFQATT, CDR2 SNEGSKA (reference sequence). There are 15 residues in the CDR3.

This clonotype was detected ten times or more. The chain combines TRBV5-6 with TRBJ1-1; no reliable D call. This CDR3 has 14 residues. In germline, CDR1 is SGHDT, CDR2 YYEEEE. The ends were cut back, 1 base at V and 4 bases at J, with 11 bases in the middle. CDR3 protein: CASSLKSWGTEAFF. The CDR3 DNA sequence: TGTGCCAGCAGCTTGAAGAGTTGGGGCACTGAAGCTTTCTTT. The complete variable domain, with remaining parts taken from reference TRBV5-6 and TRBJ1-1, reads DAGVTQSPTHLIKTRGQQVTLRCSPKSGHDTVSWYQQALGQGPQFIFQYYEEEERQRGNFPDRFSGHQFPNYSSELNVNALLLGDSALYLCASSLKSWGTEAFFGQGTRLTVV.

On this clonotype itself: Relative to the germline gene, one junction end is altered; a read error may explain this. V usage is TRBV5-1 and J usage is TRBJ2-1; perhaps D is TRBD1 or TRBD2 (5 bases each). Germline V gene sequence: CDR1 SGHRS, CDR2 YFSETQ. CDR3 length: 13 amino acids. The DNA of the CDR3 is TGCGCCAGCAGCTTGGGTATAGCGCAGGGAGCAATCTTC. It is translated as CASSLGIAQGAIF.

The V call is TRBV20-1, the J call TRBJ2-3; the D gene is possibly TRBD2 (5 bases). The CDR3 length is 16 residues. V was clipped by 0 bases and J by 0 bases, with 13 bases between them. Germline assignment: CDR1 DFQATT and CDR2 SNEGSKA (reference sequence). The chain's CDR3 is CSARDGLSGSTDTQYF. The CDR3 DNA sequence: TGCAGTGCTAGAGATGGGCTCAGCGGAAGCACAGATACGCAGTATTTT.

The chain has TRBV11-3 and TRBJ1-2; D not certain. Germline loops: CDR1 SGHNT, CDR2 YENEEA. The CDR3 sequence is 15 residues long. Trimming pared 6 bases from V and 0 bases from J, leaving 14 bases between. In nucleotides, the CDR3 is TGTGCCAGCAGTTCCCCTGGGAGGACTAACTATGGCTACACCTTC. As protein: CASSSPGRTNYGYTF.

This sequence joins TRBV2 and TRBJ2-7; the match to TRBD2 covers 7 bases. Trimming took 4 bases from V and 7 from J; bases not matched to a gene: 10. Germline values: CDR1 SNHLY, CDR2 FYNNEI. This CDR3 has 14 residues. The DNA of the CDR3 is TGTGCCAGCAGTGTGGGACTCGGGGGGATGGAGCAGTACTTC. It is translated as CASSVGLGGMEQYF.